These 32 T cell receptor beta chains originate from one sample sequenced in a study of regulatory T cells in long-lasting Graves disease. CDR3-region Arm-PCR and iRepertoire HTBI primers produced the TCR beta libraries. One entry per CDR3 protein, called by TCRdb with MiXCR from the multiplex PCR reads. The repertoire consists of 350,000 to 550,000 distinct CDR3 sequences, with about 14% occurring once and the leading ten covering around a sixth. Time point given: newly diagnosed GD, antithyroid drugs for less than 3 months. PBMC-derived RNA was used for the TCR library. The data were also submitted as part of a second study, on T cells in Graves' hyperthyroidism and ophthalmopathy.

The source material was peripheral blood mononuclear cells (PBMCs), sampled at new diagnosis, from a patient treated with antithyroid drugs. These receptor sequences come from a woman aged 45-65 years with Graves disease.

The V gene is TRBV5-1, the J gene TRBJ2-7; TRBD2 matches 9 bases. Unmatched junction bases numbered 13, after V lost 0 bases and J lost 6 bases. The CDR3 runs to 17 residues. Germline values: CDR1 SGHRS, CDR2 YFSETQ. CDR3: CASSLAPTSGVGLEQYF. The DNA of the CDR3 is TGCGCCAGCAGCTTGGCCCCGACTAGCGGAGTTGGACTCGAGCAGTACTTC.

This clonotype was seen ten or more times. The gene calls are TRBV13 and TRBJ2-4; D may be TRBD1 (6 bases). Germline V gene data show CDR1 as PRHDT and CDR2 as FYEKMQ (reference sequence). Deletions cut 5 bases from V and 7 bases from J, with 21 bases between. The length of the CDR3 is 16 residues. CDR3 loop: CASSPLGQLARNIQYF. Written as DNA, the CDR3 is TGTGCCAGCAGCCCGCTCGGACAGCTAGCCCGGAACATTCAGTACTTC.

The table lists this clonotype with many counts. V gene TRBV7-2 combines with J gene TRBJ2-4; 7 bases are a match to TRBD1. J gave up 0 bases and V 5 bases, and 4 bases lay outside the gene matches. The CDR3 totals 15 residues. In germline, CDR1 is SGHTA, CDR2 FQGNSA. The CDR3 bases are TGTGCCAGCAGCGATAGGGGGCGAGCCAAAAACATTCAGTACTTC. Amino acid sequence: CASSDRGRAKNIQYF.

The sample holds many counts of this clonotype. The rearrangement joins TRBV28 to TRBJ2-3; D not resolved. Deletions cut 4 bases from V and 7 bases from J, with 9 bases between. Germline CDR1 reads MDHEN; CDR2 reads SYDVKM. This CDR3 is built from 12 residues. DNA for the CDR3: TGTGCCAGCAGTTCTCGTGGGAATACGCAGTATTTT. This encodes CASSSRGNTQYF.

A word on this clonotype: This may be a read error, as it is one base from a much larger clone. The V and J genes are TRBV5-1 and TRBJ2-1, with D perhaps matching TRBD2 (5 bases). V lost 4 bases and J lost 10, with 24 bases in between. The CDR3 contains 16 residues. Germline CDR1 SGHRS, CDR2 YFSETQ. The DNA for the CDR3 is TGCGCCAGCAGCCAAGATCTACCCAGCGGCAGCTACGAGCAGTTCTTC. It specifies CASSQDLPSGSYEQFF.

This clonotype was detected many times. The chain links TRBV7-3 to TRBJ2-3, with D unresolved. Deletions cut 6 bases from V and 2 bases from J, with 9 bases between. Germline CDR1 reads SGHTA; CDR2 reads FQGTGA. The CDR3 covers 13 residues. DNA for the CDR3: TGTGCCAGCAGTCGACTCCTCACAGATACGCAGTATTTT. Amino acid sequence: CASSRLLTDTQYF.

This chain connects TRBV27 to TRBJ2-2; 10 nucleotides line up with TRBD2. The CDR3 is made up of 17 amino acids. CDR1 and CDR2 (germline): MNHEY, SMNVEV (reference sequence). Trimming at V came to 2 bases and at J to 6 bases, leaving 9 bases not matched to a gene. CDR3 in amino acids: CASSLLAGALRPGELFF. Written as DNA, the CDR3 is TGTGCCAGCAGTTTACTAGCGGGAGCTCTACGTCCCGGGGAGCTGTTTTTT.

This clonotype was picked up a small number of times. This chain joins TRBV29-1 and TRBJ1-4; the D is unclear. V shed 7 bases and J shed 7 bases, with 16 bases lying between them. Germline-derived CDR1 and CDR2 are SQVTM and ANQGSEA. This CDR3 contains 13 residues. The CDR3 here is CSDYPRNGEKLFF. The CDR3 coding sequence is TGCAGCGATTACCCAAGGAACGGTGAAAAACTGTTTTTT.

This chain uses TRBV6-1 with TRBJ2-3; 7 nucleotides align to TRBD2. This CDR3 comprises 12 residues. Germline CDR1 MNHNS, CDR2 SASEGT. The V segment lost 8 bases and the J segment 5 bases; nucleotides outside the gene matches: 4. The CDR3 spells CASGRARDTQYF. DNA for the CDR3: TGTGCCAGCGGGAGGGCCAGAGATACGCAGTATTTT.

This clonotype was seen repeatedly, ten times or more. The junction departs from germline at one end; a sequencing error may be responsible. The chain couples TRBV5-1 to TRBJ2-3, with 12 bases that match TRBD2. The germline V gene encodes CDR1 SGHRS and CDR2 YFSETQ. There are 18 residues in the CDR3. CDR3 in amino acids: CASSLALAGGTLKDTQYF. In DNA form, the CDR3 reads TGTGCCAGCAGCTTAGCACTAGCGGGAGGTACGTTGAAGGATACGCAGTATTTT.

This clonotype was seen at least ten times. The chain is built from TRBV12-3 or TRBV12-4 and TRBJ2-7, with 7 bases that match TRBD2. Trimming removed 5 bases from V and 0 bases from J; junction bases left unmatched: 13. The CDR3 totals 17 residues. The CDR3 sequence: CASSRWGGESSSYEQYF. The CDR3 nucleotides read TGTGCCAGCAGTAGATGGGGGGGGGAATCGAGCTCCTACGAGCAGTACTTC.

This clonotype was seen a handful of times. This may be a read error, as it is one base from a much larger clone. The gene calls are TRBV2 and TRBJ2-7, with D hard to call. CDR3 length: 14 residues. Germline V gives CDR1 SNHLY, CDR2 FYNNEI. Written as DNA, the CDR3 is TGTGCCAGCAGTGAAGGGCTCCTCTCCTACGAGCGGTACTTC. Translated, it gives CASSEGLLSYERYF.

Many counts were recorded for this clonotype. This chain joins TRBV28 and TRBJ1-2, with a possible D match to TRBD1 (6 bases). V dropped 5 bases and J dropped 8 bases, with 15 bases sitting between them. Germline CDR1 MDHEN, CDR2 SYDVKM. The CDR3 is 13 residues long. CDR3 protein: CASSTGPFGGYTF. For the CDR3, the DNA is TGTGCCAGCAGTACAGGGCCCTTCGGCGGCTACACCTTC.

In this sample, this clonotype turned up a few times. A much more abundant neighbour one base away suggests this may be a read error. This chain connects TRBV28 to TRBJ1-1, with TRBD1 as a possible D gene (5 bases). The CDR3 contains 16 residues. Trimming took off 5 bases at V and 2 bases at J, with 18 bases between the two ends. Per germline, CDR1 MDHEN and CDR2 SYDVKM. CDR3 in amino acids: CASSPQQVAGNTEAFF. The DNA of the CDR3 is TGTGCCAGCAGTCCACAACAGGTGGCGGGAAACACTGAAGCTTTCTTT.

This clonotype was seen many times. The chain links TRBV5-1 to TRBJ2-3, with D possibly matching TRBD1 (5 bases). V gave up 1 base and J gave up 2 bases, with 8 bases separating them. The germline CDR1 and CDR2 sequences are SGHRS and YFSETQ. The CDR3 has 14 amino acids. DNA for the CDR3: TGCGCCAGCAGCTTGCAGGGAACCACAGATACGCAGTATTTT. Translated, it gives CASSLQGTTDTQYF.

As for this clonotype: It may be a read error: a sequence one base away is much more abundant. V gene TRBV10-3 combines with J gene TRBJ1-1, with a tentative D call TRBD1 (6 bases). The CDR3 loop spans 16 amino acids. Germline V gives CDR1 ENHRY, CDR2 SYGVKD. The CDR3 here is CAISEPGAKGGTESFF. Written as DNA, the CDR3 is TGTGCCATCAGTGAGCCGGGAGCCAAGGGGGGCACTGAATCTTTCTTT.

This clonotype was observed many times. The V gene is TRBV28, the J gene TRBJ2-7; TRBD2 aligns across 10 bases. Germline V gene lookup returns CDR1 MDHEN and CDR2 SYDVKM. This CDR3 has 14 amino acids. After removal of 6 bases from V and 3 bases from J, the junction contained 5 bases not matched to a gene. The chain's CDR3 is CASSNLAGDYEQYF. The CDR3 nucleotides read TGTGCCAGCAGCAACCTAGCGGGAGACTACGAGCAGTACTTC.

A few counts support this clonotype. J is TRBJ1-1 and V is TRBV19; D is perhaps TRBD1 (6 bases). V was shortened by 5 bases and J by 7 bases, with 11 bases between the two germline ends. The CDR3 is 12 amino acids. Germline-derived CDR1 and CDR2 are LNHDA and SQIVND (reference sequence). Written as DNA, the CDR3 is TGTGCCAGTAGTGTCGGGGGCCATGAAGCTTTCTTT. Translation gives CASSVGGHEAFF.

This clonotype appeared many times. V is TRBV2 and J is TRBJ2-5, with TRBD2 identical over 9 bases. V shed 4 bases, J shed 5 bases, and the junction held 8 bases outside the gene matches. Per germline, CDR1 SNHLY and CDR2 FYNNEI. The CDR3 runs to 15 residues. CDR3 DNA: TGTGCCAGCAGTGTTTTAGCGGGAGAAGGGGAGACCCAGTACTTC. Amino acid sequence: CASSVLAGEGETQYF.

On this clonotype: A much bigger clone sits one base away, suggesting this may be a read error. The V and J genes are TRBV5-5 and TRBJ1-2; no definite D call. The germline CDR1 and CDR2 sequences are SGHKS and YYEKEE (reference sequence). This CDR3 has 14 residues. Trimming removed 1 base from V and 4 bases from J, with 11 bases in between. The CDR3 reads CASSLTAQTYGYTF. For the CDR3, the DNA is TGTGCCAGCAGCTTGACCGCACAGACCTATGGCTACACCTTC.

The chain couples TRBV4-1 to TRBJ2-3; D gene ambiguous. This CDR3 spans 15 amino acids. Trimming stripped 1 base from V and 2 bases from J, with 10 bases between. The germline CDR1 and CDR2 sequences are MGHRA and YSYEKL. CDR3 coding DNA: TGCGCCAGCAGCCAAGTAGGGCGCGACACAGATACGCAGTATTTT. It is translated as CASSQVGRDTDTQYF.

This clonotype has only one observation. The chain carries TRBV6-1 and TRBJ1-1, with 8 bases that match TRBD1. This CDR3 has 14 amino acids. The germline V gene has CDR1 MNHNS and CDR2 SASEGT. Germline trimming cut 5 bases from V and 9 bases from J; bases unmatched to any gene: 11. CDR3 region: CASSQPDRVSQAFF. The CDR3 DNA sequence: TGTGCCAGCAGTCAACCGGACAGGGTTTCCCAAGCTTTCTTT.

This clonotype was detected many times. V gene TRBV3-1 combines with J gene TRBJ2-1; 8 nucleotides agree with TRBD1. The V gene's germline CDR1 is LGHDT and CDR2 YNNKEL (reference sequence). This CDR3 is built from 13 residues. V trimming: 2 bases; J trimming: 9 bases; junction bases outside the gene matches: 3. CDR3: CASSQRQGSEQFF. CDR3 DNA sequence: TGTGCCAGCAGCCAAAGACAGGGGAGTGAGCAGTTCTTC.

On this clonotype itself: This may stem from a read error, because a much larger clone lies one nucleotide away. The genes are TRBV29-1 and TRBJ1-2; 8 bases fit TRBD1. Germline V gives CDR1 SQVTM, CDR2 ANQGSEA. The CDR3 totals 12 residues. The CDR3 loop reads CSVGRTGSGCTF. CDR3 nucleotides: TGCAGCGTGGGAAGGACAGGGAGTGGCTGCACCTTC.

The chain employs TRBV6-4 and TRBJ2-3; TRBD1 matches at 8 bases. After removal of 5 bases from V and 4 bases from J, the junction contained 8 bases not matched to a gene. In germline, CDR1 is MRHNA, CDR2 SNTAGT. The CDR3 contains 15 residues. CDR3 in amino acids: CASSSDRGSADTQYF. The CDR3 nucleotides read TGTGCCAGCAGTTCCGACAGGGGTAGCGCAGATACGCAGTATTTT.

Points on this clonotype: A much larger clone differs from this one at a single base, so this may be a read error. J is TRBJ2-1 and V is TRBV9, with D perhaps TRBD1 (6 bases). The germline V gene has CDR1 SGDLS and CDR2 YYNGEE. The CDR3 is made up of 15 amino acids. The V end lost 2 bases, the J end lost 3 bases, and 12 bases lay between the germline ends. The CDR3 DNA follows: TGTGCCAGCAGCGTCTCCGGACAGAGCTACAATGAGCAGTTCTTC. Amino acid sequence: CASSVSGQSYNEQFF.

The chain combines TRBV19 with TRBJ2-6, with 7 nucleotides matching TRBD1. This CDR3 is built from 20 residues. V dropped 5 bases and J dropped 0; count of bases not matched to a gene: 16. Germline loops: CDR1 LNHDA, CDR2 SQIVND (reference sequence). In nucleotides, the CDR3 is TGTGCCAGTAGTCACGGAGGACAGGTACCACGATTCTCTGGGGCCAACGTCCTGACTTTC. Its protein is CASSHGGQVPRFSGANVLTF.

The table lists this clonotype with many counts. The V call is TRBV11-2, the J call TRBJ2-1; perhaps TRBD2 as D (5 bases). Per the germline V gene, CDR1 is SGHAT and CDR2 is FQNNGV. The V and J ends lost 4 bases and 8 bases respectively, with 9 bases between them. The CDR3 sequence is 12 residues long. CDR3 sequence reads: CASSSVGDEQFF. CDR3 DNA sequence: TGTGCCAGCAGCTCCGTCGGGGATGAGCAGTTCTTC.

There are a few counts of this clonotype. The rearrangement uses TRBV6-2 or TRBV6-3 and TRBJ1-5; D gene uncertain. CDR3 length equals 21 residues. CDR1 is MNHEY, CDR2 SVGEGT, per germline. The germline V and J ends were trimmed by 0 bases and 0 bases, with 24 bases remaining between them. The CDR3 DNA reads TGTGCCAGCAGTTACTCGAGTCCATCTCTGTTGAGGACGGGTAGCAATCAGCCCCAGCATTTT. Translation: CASSYSSPSLLRTGSNQPQHF.

This clonotype showed up many times. J is TRBJ1-1 and V is TRBV28; 8 bases are a match to TRBD1. The CDR3 is made up of 12 amino acids. The trim removed 6 bases at V and 10 bases at J, leaving 7 bases unmatched. Germline lookup yields CDR1 MDHEN and CDR2 SYDVKM. In DNA, the CDR3 is TGTGCCAGCAGCCCGGACAGGGTTGGAGCTTTCTTT. This translates into CASSPDRVGAFF. Supplemented by reference TRBV28 and TRBJ1-1, the full variable domain reads DVKVTQSSRYLVKRTGEKVFLECVQDMDHENMFWYRQDPGLGLRLIYFSYDVKMKEKGDIPEGYSVSREKKERFSLILESASTNQTSMYLCASSPDRVGAFFGQGTRLTVV.

This sequence joins TRBV19 and TRBJ2-4; D is possibly TRBD2 (5 bases). The germline V gene has CDR1 LNHDA and CDR2 SQIVND (reference sequence). The V end was cut by 3 bases, the J end by 13 bases, with 34 bases between. CDR3 size: 19 residues. The CDR3 here is CASSIGGSRWRKTYNEQYF. CDR3 bases: TGTGCCAGTAGTATTGGCGGGTCTCGGTGGCGGAAAACCTACAATGAGCAGTACTTC.

This clonotype has more than one count but fewer than ten. The V and J genes are TRBV20-1 and TRBJ2-6; D remains unclear. Per germline, CDR1 DFQATT and CDR2 SNEGSKA (reference sequence). This CDR3 is built from 16 residues. Trimming left V 5 bases short and J 2 bases short, with 16 bases between. The CDR3 is CSAYTAFSAGANVLTF. In DNA, the CDR3 is TGCAGTGCTTATACAGCATTTTCGGCTGGGGCCAACGTCCTGACTTTC.